This T cell receptor beta chain was sequenced for a study of shared clonotypes between healthy human individuals. The germline V gene encodes CDR1 MDHEN and CDR2 SYDVKM. This CDR3 has 14 residues. Deletions cut 5 bases from V and 0 bases from J, with 7 bases between. Selected positively for CCR7 and CD45RO-negative, naive CD8 cells excluded terminally differentiated effector memory CD45RA+ cells. The table came from immunoSEQ multiplex PCR; TCRdb's copy has only in-frame clones and leaves some out. Altogether about 1.9 million clones are present, 93% being singletons, with the ten largest covering approximately 1.6%. As concerns this clone: Other DNA sequences in this sample translate to the same CDR3.

This TCR was sampled from a man younger than 35 in good health. Some clones in this sample may be carry-over from other donors' samples. The chain combines TRBV28 with TRBJ1-4; D gene ambiguous. The sample was naive CD8+ T cells from PBMCs. CDR3 amino acids: CASSNTATNEKLFF. The CDR3 DNA sequence: TGTGCCAGCAGTAACACTGCAACTAATGAAAAACTGTTTTTT.